The 30 T cell receptor beta chains reported below all come from one sample, sequenced in a study of cytomegalovirus exposure and HLA in healthy donors. Researchers ran the PCR with 60 Vbeta and 13 Jbeta primers. TCRdb keeps only in-frame clones here, not all; method: immunoSEQ multiplex PCR. Of some 180,000 clones listed, about three quarters are singletons. Sequencing input: PBMCs. The receptors were gathered from a woman aged 60-75 years in good health and CMV-seropositive.

The chain recombines TRBV6-5 with TRBJ2-2; 7 nucleotides align to TRBD1. This CDR3 is 15 amino acids long. From germline, CDR1 is MNHEY and CDR2 SVGAGI. V was pared by 2 bases and J by 4 bases, with 4 bases of the junction left unmatched. The CDR3 region has the DNA TGTGCCAGCAGTTACCGGTACAGGGGCACCGGGGAGCTGTTTTTT. It translates to CASSYRYRGTGELFF.

This clone was found a few times. This sequence joins TRBV28 and TRBJ1-2; 8 positions agree with TRBD1. CDR1 is MDHEN and CDR2 is SYDVKM in the germline V gene. V was clipped by 5 bases and J by 1 base; unmatched bases: 6. The CDR3 loop spans 15 amino acids. In DNA, the CDR3 is TGTGCCAGCAGTCCCCAGGGGGCCCATAACTATGGCTACACCTTC. It is translated as CASSPQGAHNYGYTF.

V is TRBV5-1 and J is TRBJ1-3; 8 bases match TRBD1. CDR1 and CDR2 from the germline V gene are SGHRS and YFSETQ. The CDR3 totals 17 residues. J was trimmed by 0 bases and V by 2 bases; bases with no gene match: 7. The CDR3 bases are TGCGCCAGCAGCTTAACAGGGGGTGAGAGCTCTGGAAACACCATATATTTT. Encoded protein: CASSLTGGESSGNTIYF.

J is TRBJ1-4 and V is TRBV4-3; TRBD1 matches 9 bases. Trimming cost V 0 bases and J 6 bases; bases outside gene matches: 5. Germline CDR1 LGHNA, CDR2 YSLEER. The CDR3 is 16 residues long. The CDR3 bases are TGCGCCAGCAGCCAAGAACGGGGACAGGGTGATGAAAAACTGTTTTTT. Protein sequence: CASSQERGQGDEKLFF.

The V gene is TRBV30, the J gene TRBJ1-1; D is uncertain. Trimming removed 7 bases at V and 1 base at J, with 10 bases between. CDR3 length equals 12 residues. CDR1 GTSNPN and CDR2 SVGIG come from the germline V gene (reference sequence). The chain's CDR3 is CASQTGNTEAFF. The CDR3 coding sequence is TGTGCCTCCCAGACGGGGAACACTGAAGCTTTCTTT.

This chain connects TRBV11-3 to TRBJ2-3; 8 bases match TRBD2. The V gene's germline CDR1 is SGHNT and CDR2 YENEEA. The CDR3 is 17 amino acids. J lost 6 bases, V lost 5 bases, and 16 bases had no gene match. The CDR3 protein is CASSLGVAGNFLDTQYF. The CDR3 DNA reads as TGTGCCAGCAGCCTCGGGGTAGCGGGAAATTTTTTGGATACGCAGTATTTT.

The V gene is TRBV9, the J gene TRBJ2-2; 9 bases line up with TRBD2. CDR1 is SGDLS, CDR2 YYNGEE, per germline. The V gene end was trimmed by 0 bases and the J gene end by 3 bases; junction bases not matched to a gene: 9. The CDR3 contains 18 residues. CDR3 loop: CASSVASGVGLDTGELFF. The CDR3 DNA reads TGTGCCAGCAGCGTAGCTAGCGGGGTTGGGTTAGACACCGGGGAGCTGTTTTTT.

The chain is built from TRBV7-8 and TRBJ2-7; TRBD2 is a possible D gene (6 bases). V lost 1 base and J lost 7, with 8 bases in between. Germline V CDR1 and CDR2: SGHVS, FQNEAQ. This CDR3 spans 12 amino acids. The CDR3: CASSLGGGEQYF. The CDR3 region has the DNA TGTGCCAGCAGCTTAGGTGGGGGGGAGCAGTACTTC. Complete variable domain (other parts from reference TRBV7-8 and TRBJ2-7): GAGVSQSPRYKVAKRGQDVALRCDPISGHVSLFWYQQALGQGPEFLTYFQNEAQLDKSGLPSDRFFAERPEGSVSTLKIQRTQQEDSAVYLCASSLGGGEQYFGPGTRLTVT.

J is TRBJ1-4 and V is TRBV30, with D possibly TRBD1 on 6 matching bases. The germline V gene encodes CDR1 GTSNPN and CDR2 SVGIG (reference sequence). The ends were cut back, 2 bases at V and 11 bases at J, with 15 bases in the middle. This CDR3 is built from 13 residues. CDR3 in DNA: TGTGCCTGGAGTCAAACCGGGACACCGAAACTGTTTTTT. This sequence encodes CAWSQTGTPKLFF.

The V and J genes are TRBV15 and TRBJ1-1; D not certain. Germline lookup yields CDR1 LNHNV and CDR2 YYDKDF (reference sequence). The ends were cut back, 0 bases at V and 4 bases at J, with 15 bases in the middle. This CDR3 comprises 16 residues. The CDR3 DNA sequence: TGTGCCACCAGCAGAGATACGAGGGTTGCTGGCACTGAAGCTTTCTTT. Translating it yields CATSRDTRVAGTEAFF.

The chain couples TRBV6-6 to TRBJ2-5, with 9 positions matching TRBD2. In germline, CDR1 is MNHNY, CDR2 SVGAGI (reference sequence). The CDR3 extends over 15 amino acids. V gave up 6 bases and J gave up 9 bases; unmatched junction bases: 14. The CDR3 protein is CASSRGLADSEAQYF. The CDR3 coding sequence is TGTGCCAGCAGCCGGGGACTAGCCGACTCTGAGGCCCAGTACTTC.

V and J are TRBV18 and TRBJ1-2; D may be TRBD1 (5 bases). V was pared by 2 bases and J by 5 bases, with 15 bases between. The CDR3 runs 15 residues. Looked up from germline, CDR1 is KGHSH and CDR2 is LQKENI. CDR3 DNA: TGTGCCAGCTCACCAGCGGAGGGGTTGGTGTATGGCTACACCTTC. It encodes CASSPAEGLVYGYTF.

The V gene is TRBV5-8, the J gene TRBJ2-5, with 9 bases matching TRBD2. The junction had 16 bases not matched to a gene; V was cut back by 4 bases and J by 6 bases. Per the germline V gene, CDR1 is SGHTS and CDR2 is YDEGEE. CDR3 length: 17 amino acids. The CDR3 region is CASSRWAGGPTSKTQYF. The CDR3 DNA reads as TGTGCCAGCAGCCGATGGGCGGGAGGGCCAACATCGAAGACCCAGTACTTC.

A remark on this clone: A junction end diverges from the germline sequence, so it may reflect a read error. The chain employs TRBV28 and TRBJ2-6, with 9 positions matching TRBD2. Germline V gene lookup returns CDR1 MDHEN and CDR2 SYDVKM. The CDR3 sequence is 17 residues long. CDR3 loop: CASSSPRGGPGANGLTF. CDR3 DNA: TGTGCCAGCAGTTCTCCGCGGGGGGGCCCTGGGGCCAACGGCCTGACTTTC. The full variable domain, rest sourced from reference TRBV28 and TRBJ2-6, is DVKVTQSSRYLVKRTGEKVFLECVQDMDHENMFWYRQDPGLGLRLIYFSYDVKMKEKGDIPEGYSVSREKKERFSLILESASTNQTSMYLCASSSPRGGPGANGLTFGAGSRLTVL.

This clone was seen a handful of times. V gene TRBV2 combines with J gene TRBJ1-4; a possible D gene is TRBD1 (6 bases). The CDR3 covers 14 residues. Germline CDR1 and CDR2: SNHLY and FYNNEI. Trimming took off 2 bases at V and 6 bases at J, with 10 bases between the two ends. The CDR3 region has the DNA TGTGCCAGCAGTGAAAGGACAGTTGATGAAAAACTGTTTTTT. Its translation is CASSERTVDEKLFF.

The CDR3 DNA reads TGTGCCAGCAGCAAGACAGGGGGCTACACTGAAGCTTTCTTT. It translates to CASSKTGGYTEAFF. The J gene is TRBJ1-1, the V gene TRBV5-4, with 10 bases identical to TRBD1. CDR1 is SGHNT, CDR2 YYREEE, per germline (reference sequence). This CDR3 contains 14 residues. V was pared by 4 bases and J by 3 bases, with 3 bases of the junction left unmatched.

The J gene is TRBJ2-5, the V gene TRBV7-9; 7 bases are shared with TRBD1. The germline gives CDR1 SEHNR, CDR2 FQNEAQ (reference sequence). CDR3 length equals 15 residues. V gave up 2 bases and J gave up 0 bases; unmatched junction bases: 3. The CDR3: CASSLYDRDQETQYF. The DNA of the CDR3 is TGTGCCAGCAGCTTATACGACAGGGACCAAGAGACCCAGTACTTC.

The rearrangement links TRBV6-6 to TRBJ1-1; D remains ambiguous. Germline V gene lookup returns CDR1 MNHNY and CDR2 SVGAGI (reference sequence). The CDR3 consists of 14 residues. V was cut by 0 bases and J by 1 base, with 6 bases left in between. The CDR3 nucleotides read TGTGCCAGCAGTTACTCGGGCGAGAACACTGAAGCTTTCTTT. It codes for CASSYSGENTEAFF.

The chain joins TRBV27 to TRBJ2-7; 10 positions match TRBD1. Germline V gene sequence: CDR1 MNHEY, CDR2 SMNVEV (reference sequence). J gave up 5 bases and V 11 bases, and 9 bases lay outside the gene matches. The CDR3 length is 13 residues. This CDR3 reads CACLDRGRNEQYF. CDR3 sequence (DNA): TGTGCCTGCTTAGACAGGGGGCGGAACGAGCAGTACTTC.

The V call is TRBV4-3, the J call TRBJ2-7; 7 nucleotides line up with TRBD1. Germline V gives CDR1 LGHNA, CDR2 YSLEER. V lost 2 bases, J lost 3 bases, and 7 bases stayed unmatched. The CDR3 extends over 15 amino acids. The CDR3 sequence: CASSQRTGKGYEQYF. The CDR3 DNA reads TGCGCCAGCAGCCAAAGGACAGGCAAGGGCTACGAGCAGTACTTC.

The table lists this clone with a few counts. The V gene is TRBV6-4, the J gene TRBJ1-1; D possibly corresponds to TRBD1 (5 bases). This CDR3 is built from 16 residues. Germline V gives CDR1 MRHNA, CDR2 SNTAGT. V lost 6 bases, J lost 1 base, and 18 bases lay in between. The CDR3 nucleotides are TGTGCCAGCAGAGGCCCGTTAAACAGGAGGAACACTGAAGCTTTCTTT. Encoded protein: CASRGPLNRRNTEAFF.

This clone was seen a handful of times. J is TRBJ2-7 and V is TRBV7-2; 8 bases agree with TRBD2. V shed 5 bases and J 2 bases; nucleotides not matched to a gene: 8. From germline, CDR1 is SGHTA and CDR2 FQGNSA. CDR3 length equals 15 residues. CDR3 residues: CASSHPGLEPYEQYF. DNA of the CDR3: TGTGCCAGCAGCCACCCGGGACTAGAACCCTACGAGCAGTACTTC.

This rearrangement joins TRBV28 to TRBJ1-5; D possibly corresponds to TRBD1 (5 bases). CDR1 and CDR2 from the germline V gene are MDHEN and SYDVKM. The length of the CDR3 is 15 residues. The V end lost 3 bases, the J end lost 4 bases, and 13 bases lay between the germline ends. This CDR3 is CASSFRRQGNQPQHF. The CDR3 nucleotides read TGTGCCAGCAGTTTTCGGCGCCAGGGTAATCAGCCCCAGCATTTT.

The chain joins TRBV29-1 to TRBJ2-3, with D uncertain. The CDR3 is 12 amino acids. The ends were cut back, 6 bases at V and 2 bases at J, with 9 bases in the middle. The V gene's germline CDR1 is SQVTM and CDR2 ANQGSEA. CDR3 sequence reads: CSVKQNTDTQYF. The DNA of the CDR3 is TGCAGCGTCAAACAGAACACAGATACGCAGTATTTT.

This clone was detected only a few times. This sample also contains other DNA sequences that code for the same CDR3. This chain connects TRBV18 to TRBJ2-3; D remains ambiguous. Trimming pared 0 bases from V and 3 bases from J, leaving 4 bases between. The CDR3 sequence is 13 residues long. CDR1 is KGHSH, CDR2 LQKENI, per germline. CDR3 protein: CASSPPSTDTQYF. The CDR3 coding sequence is TGTGCCAGCTCACCACCGAGTACAGATACGCAGTATTTT.

The sample holds one count of this clone. This rearrangement joins TRBV6-4 to TRBJ1-5; D not resolved. V was pared by 3 bases and J by 2 bases, with 8 bases between. Germline V gene sequence: CDR1 MRHNA, CDR2 SNTAGT. The CDR3 extends over 14 amino acids. The CDR3 DNA reads as TGTGCCAGCAGTGAGTCCGGTGGCAATCAGCCCCAGCATTTT. Its translation is CASSESGGNQPQHF.

This chain links TRBV7-2 with TRBJ2-1; D is ambiguous. This CDR3 is built from 12 residues. Trimming removed 5 bases from V and 8 bases from J, with 10 bases in between. In germline, CDR1 is SGHTA, CDR2 FQGNSA. This CDR3 is CASSVSGYEQFF. CDR3 DNA sequence: TGTGCCAGCAGCGTATCGGGTTATGAGCAGTTCTTC.

This chain links TRBV18 with TRBJ1-5; maybe TRBD1 (5 bases). CDR3 length: 16 residues. Trimming pared 0 bases from V and 3 bases from J, leaving 12 bases between. The germline gives CDR1 KGHSH, CDR2 LQKENI. CDR3 amino acids: CASSPPSGLDNQPQHF. CDR3 bases: TGTGCCAGCTCACCACCGTCAGGGTTGGACAATCAGCCCCAGCATTTT.

The CDR3 coding sequence is TGTGCCAGCAGTGCGGTTTCAGGGGCGGGTTCCAATCAGCCCCAGCATTTT. It yields the protein CASSAVSGAGSNQPQHF. The chain combines TRBV2 with TRBJ1-5; weak D call: TRBD1 (6 bases). The V gene lost 4 bases and the J gene lost 3 bases, with 19 bases spanning the gap. This CDR3 has 17 residues. CDR1 is SNHLY, CDR2 FYNNEI, per germline.

This clone was observed a few times. The chain employs TRBV6-1 and TRBJ1-6, with TRBD1 matching over 12 bases. V was clipped by 4 bases and J by 8 bases; unmatched bases: 6. This CDR3 spans 16 amino acids. The germline V gene encodes CDR1 MNHNS and CDR2 SASEGT. The CDR3 nucleotides read TGTGCCAGCAGTGCTCCGGGACAGGGGGCTGATTCACCCCTCCACTTT. Its translation: CASSAPGQGADSPLHF.